These T cell receptor beta chains were read from a single sample in a study of circulating and synovial CD4+ cells in juvenile arthritis. Profiling relied on immunoSEQ multiplex PCR, and the TCRdb table lists in-frame clones only, not all of them. The table records over 30,000 clones, roughly 94% of them present only once. The sample was CD4+ T cells from blood. The receptors were gathered from a human donor with juvenile idiopathic arthritis. CDR3s leave out the opening cysteine and the closing phenylalanine or tryptophan. Fields, in order: V gene, J gene, CDR3 protein.

V gene: TRBV7-3; J gene: TRBJ1-1; CDR3 protein: ASSLGADPNTEAF
V gene: TRBV9; J gene: TRBJ1-6; CDR3 protein: APTWGQEWSYNSPLH
V gene: TRBV4-1; J gene: TRBJ2-1; CDR3 protein: ASSQPPDRGTPHEQF
V gene: TRBV2; J gene: TRBJ1-4; CDR3 protein: ATTLGGVATNEKLF
V gene: TRBV5-6; J gene: TRBJ2-1; CDR3 protein: ASSLAGSSYNEQF
V gene: TRBV19; J gene: TRBJ2-1; CDR3 protein: ASSKGWERGQQF
V gene: TRBV4-2; J gene: TRBJ2-1; CDR3 protein: ASRSGGIAYNEQF
V gene: TRBV15; J gene: TRBJ1-2; CDR3 protein: ATSTPTGSYGYT
V gene: TRBV10-2; J gene: TRBJ2-4; CDR3 protein: ASGGQGEAKNIQY
V gene: TRBV27; J gene: TRBJ1-4; CDR3 protein: ASSLSSAYWRRDRVATNEKLF
V gene: TRBV4-1; J gene: TRBJ2-5; CDR3 protein: ASSQSGGPGETQY
V gene: TRBV7-2; J gene: TRBJ1-6; CDR3 protein: AGGRDNSPLH
V gene: TRBV27; J gene: TRBJ2-7; CDR3 protein: ASSAFGTGIYEQY
V gene: TRBV4-2; J gene: TRBJ1-1; CDR3 protein: ASSQSSDRRNTEAF
V gene: TRBV2; J gene: TRBJ1-1; CDR3 protein: ASRSKSGGMNTEAF
V gene: TRBV7-2; J gene: TRBJ2-7; CDR3 protein: ASSPWAGGQNEQY
V gene: TRBV11-3; J gene: TRBJ2-7; CDR3 protein: ASSPGGLSYEQY
V gene: TRBV4-1; J gene: TRBJ1-3; CDR3 protein: ASSQAPRGGGNTIY
V gene: TRBV5-6; J gene: TRBJ1-4; CDR3 protein: ASSLDNLF
V gene: TRBV25-1; J gene: TRBJ1-1; CDR3 protein: ASSDGTGRAF
V gene: TRBV7-2; J gene: TRBJ2-7; CDR3 protein: ASSLDWEGTYEQY
V gene: TRBV10-2; J gene: TRBJ1-2; CDR3 protein: ASSGLPNYGYT
V gene: TRBV4-2; J gene: TRBJ2-5; CDR3 protein: ASSQAGGSQETQY
V gene: TRBV5-1; J gene: TRBJ2-5; CDR3 protein: ASSRTGRVELETQY
V gene: TRBV2; J gene: TRBJ1-6; CDR3 protein: ASYRGLNSPLH
V gene: TRBV25-1; J gene: TRBJ1-1; CDR3 protein: ASSEYKGTEAF
V gene: TRBV7-9; J gene: TRBJ2-5; CDR3 protein: ASSLHGGGPQGAQY
V gene: TRBV19; J gene: TRBJ1-1; CDR3 protein: ASSQGRNTEAF
V gene: TRBV6-4; J gene: TRBJ2-2; CDR3 protein: ASRGANTGELF
V gene: TRBV5-1; J gene: TRBJ2-1; CDR3 protein: ASSPPTSGGSSSYNEQF
V gene: TRBV7-3; J gene: TRBJ1-2; CDR3 protein: ASSPRGQGSYGYT
V gene: TRBV6-1; J gene: TRBJ2-4; CDR3 protein: ASSEGGAKNIQY
V gene: TRBV4-3; J gene: TRBJ1-2; CDR3 protein: ASSRDRGIGGYT
V gene: TRBV7-9; J gene: TRBJ2-7; CDR3 protein: ASSSRQSSYEQY
V gene: TRBV6-1; J gene: TRBJ1-5; CDR3 protein: ASKRTSNQPQH
V gene: TRBV18; J gene: TRBJ1-3; CDR3 protein: ASSEASSGNTIY
V gene: TRBV7-9; J gene: TRBJ1-5; CDR3 protein: ASSLVSLKTGADNQPQH
V gene: TRBV6-5; J gene: TRBJ1-3; CDR3 protein: ASGPDSGNTIY
V gene: TRBV5-1; J gene: TRBJ1-3; CDR3 protein: ASSPQGARHGNTIY
V gene: TRBV5-1; J gene: TRBJ1-6; CDR3 protein: ASSVWDSNSPLH
V gene: TRBV5-1; J gene: TRBJ1-5; CDR3 protein: ASSFGTSNQPQH
V gene: TRBV7-9; J gene: TRBJ2-2; CDR3 protein: ASSLPGQGKAGELF
V gene: TRBV5-1; J gene: TRBJ1-5; CDR3 protein: ASSLGGGNQPQH